The 8 T cell receptor beta chains in this list originate from one sample, sequenced in a study of Graves' ophthalmopathy and Graves' hyperthyroidism. The authors amplified TCR beta CDR3 regions from RNA transcripts. The first round was an RT-PCR with HTBI primers, and the second round was a multiplex PCR. TCRdb re-analysed the multiplex PCR reads in MiXCR, keeping a single row per CDR3 protein. The top ten clones hold roughly 3.5% of a sample with about 700,000 distinct CDR3 sequences, over 40% of them seen once. Sequencing was done on a sample of peripheral blood. Receptors were obtained from an adult man with Graves' ophthalmopathy.

V gene TRBV29-1 combines with J gene TRBJ1-5; possible D gene TRBD1, 5 bases. This CDR3 is 12 amino acids long. Between the trimmed V and J ends, which lost 6 bases and 9 bases, there was a span of 15 bases. Germline-derived CDR1 and CDR2 are SQVTM and ANQGSEA. DNA of the CDR3: TGCAGCGTGTGGGGGGGGGTGGGGCCCCAGCATTTT. As protein: CSVWGGVGPQHF.

The chain is built from TRBV28 and TRBJ1-2; TRBD1 agrees at 9 bases. V lost 7 bases, J lost 7 bases, and 16 bases stayed unmatched. Germline values: CDR1 MDHEN, CDR2 SYDVKM. This CDR3 has 16 residues. The CDR3, as DNA: TGTGCCAGCACCTACATCCCCGGACAGGGGTTCGCTGGCTACACCTTC. Translated: CASTYIPGQGFAGYTF.

This clonotype showed up many times. The V gene is TRBV10-3, the J gene TRBJ1-1, with a weak D call TRBD1 (5 bases). The CDR3 extends over 13 amino acids. Germline CDR1 reads ENHRY; CDR2 reads SYGVKD. Trimming left V 8 bases short and J 0 bases short, with 10 bases between. CDR3 in amino acids: CAILGAMNTEAFF. The CDR3, as DNA: TGTGCCATCCTAGGGGCGATGAACACTGAAGCTTTCTTT.

V is TRBV7-7 and J is TRBJ2-7, with D hard to call. TRBJ2-1 explains the end of the DNA better; the J call may be wrong. Per germline, CDR1 SSHAT and CDR2 FNYEAQ (reference sequence). The CDR3 consists of 15 residues. DNA of the CDR3: TGTGCCAGCAGCTTAGTGGTTAGTGGGTACAATGAGCAGTTCTTC. Encoded protein: CASSLVVSGYNEQFF.

This clonotype appeared a few times. The chain combines TRBV7-9 with TRBJ2-2; possibly TRBD1 for D (6 bases). CDR1 and CDR2 from the germline V gene are SEHNR and FQNEAQ (reference sequence). V lost 3 bases and J 0 bases, leaving 11 bases between the germline ends. This CDR3 contains 16 residues. The CDR3 coding sequence is TGTGCCAGCAGCTTGGGATGGACAGCGAACACCGGGGAGCTGTTTTTT. Translation: CASSLGWTANTGELFF. The variable domain in full, completed from reference TRBV7-9 and TRBJ2-2, reads DTGVSQNPRHKITKRGQNVTFRCDPISEHNRLYWYRQTLGQGPEFLTYFQNEAQLEKSRLLSDRFSAERPKGSFSTLEIQRTEQGDSAMYLCASSLGWTANTGELFFGEGSRLTVL.

This clonotype was observed many times. The chain couples TRBV2 to TRBJ2-6; TRBD2 matches at 14 bases. Germline V CDR1 and CDR2: SNHLY, FYNNEI. V lost 5 bases to trimming and J lost 2 bases; unmatched junction nucleotides: 2. The CDR3 covers 17 residues. The CDR3 nucleotides read TGTGCCAGCAGTACGGGACTAGCGGGAGCTGGGGCCAACGTCCTGACTTTC. Its protein product is CASSTGLAGAGANVLTF.

This clonotype was seen more than once but under ten times. This sequence joins TRBV20-1 and TRBJ1-2; D gene unclear. Trimming shortened V by 3 bases and J by 2 bases, and 13 bases separated the two germline ends. This CDR3 is 14 amino acids long. Germline loops: CDR1 DFQATT, CDR2 SNEGSKA (reference sequence). The CDR3 is CSASRAVSNYGYTF. CDR3 coding DNA: TGCAGTGCTAGTCGGGCAGTCTCCAACTATGGCTACACCTTC.

This clonotype was detected ten times or more. The CDR3 DNA sequence: TGCGCCAGCAGCCCGGCGGAGTTCTATGGCTACACCTTC. It translates to CASSPAEFYGYTF. V gene TRBV5-1 combines with J gene TRBJ1-2; no reliable D call. Germline V CDR1 and CDR2: SGHRS, YFSETQ. The CDR3 extends over 13 amino acids. Trimming cost V 4 bases and J 4 bases, with 11 bases left between them.